The 6 T cell receptor beta chains reported below all come from one sample, sequenced in a study of blood T cell repertoires in COVID-19 (dated by TCRdb to 2020 to 2021). The library relied on the immunoSEQ multiplex PCR assay. This is the immuneACCESS table as TCRdb keeps it, with only in-frame sequences that have V and J called. A part of the clones is gone; compared with another copy, unresolved V genes explain less than half, and the rest is unexplained. The sample includes about 180,000 clones, with about 86% observed a single time. The ten top clones hold under 9.5% of the sample. Source material: peripheral blood. The origin of the receptors is a man aged 50-59 years with active or convalescent COVID-19.

CDR3 nucleotide sequence: TGTGCCAGTATACGGACAGGGATAGGCTATGGCTACACCTTC. It is translated as CASIRTGIGYGYTF. The rearrangement joins TRBV19 to TRBJ1-2, with 8 bases that match TRBD1. Germline CDR1 LNHDA, CDR2 SQIVND (reference sequence). The CDR3 runs to 14 residues. The trim removed 7 bases at V and 4 bases at J, leaving 8 bases unmatched.

This chain uses TRBV19 with TRBJ1-3, with TRBD1 matching over 7 bases. V was pared by 4 bases and J by 2 bases, with 5 bases of the junction left unmatched. Per the germline V gene, CDR1 is LNHDA and CDR2 is SQIVND (reference sequence). CDR3 length equals 15 residues. The CDR3 region has the DNA TGTGCCAGTAGTACCGGGACAGTCACTGGAAACACCATATATTTT. This encodes CASSTGTVTGNTIYF.

The chain uses TRBV28 and TRBJ1-3; TRBD1 is a possible D gene (5 bases). Trimming cost V 6 bases and J 4 bases, with 13 bases left between them. CDR3 length equals 14 residues. Germline V CDR1 and CDR2: MDHEN, SYDVKM. CDR3 in amino acids: CASRPQGRGNTIYF. The DNA for the CDR3 is TGTGCCAGCAGGCCCCAGGGAAGAGGAAACACCATATATTTT.

The V gene is TRBV10-1, the J gene TRBJ2-7; 8 bases map to TRBD1. Trimming removed 2 bases from V and 6 bases from J; junction bases left unmatched: 6. Germline V lookup: CDR1 WNHNN, CDR2 SYGVQD (reference sequence). This CDR3 is 14 amino acids long. CDR3 sequence: CASSEGATGGEQYF. In DNA form, the CDR3 reads TGCGCCAGCAGTGAGGGAGCTACAGGGGGCGAGCAGTACTTC.

The chain is built from TRBV4-1 and TRBJ1-1, with 8 bases matching TRBD1. The CDR3 has 15 residues. From germline, CDR1 is MGHRA and CDR2 YSYEKL. After removal of 4 bases from V and 1 base from J, the junction contained 5 bases not matched to a gene. The CDR3 region has the DNA TGCGCCAGCAGCCGTACGACAGGGGCGAACACTGAAGCTTTCTTT. It translates to CASSRTTGANTEAFF.

The rearrangement joins TRBV30 to TRBJ1-6, with D uncertain. Germline CDR1 is GTSNPN and CDR2 is SVGIG (reference sequence). The CDR3 has 15 residues. The V end lost 7 bases, the J end lost 7 bases, and 20 bases lay between the germline ends. CDR3 protein: CASTPGWAENSPLHF. In nucleotides, the CDR3 is TGTGCCTCCACCCCGGGATGGGCGGAAAATTCACCCCTCCACTTT.